The 32 T cell receptor beta chains listed next were all sequenced from one sample in a study of T cells in localized non-small cell lung cancer (dated by TCRdb to the early 2020s). Libraries came from the immunoSEQ multiplex PCR assay. TCRdb's version of the immuneACCESS table is confined to in-frame rearrangements and falls short of the full clone set. An unresolved V gene accounts for under half of the shortfall where checked; the remainder is of unknown origin. Here the sample has tens of thousands of clones; around nine tenths occur a single time. Less than 3.5% of the sample is held by the ten biggest clonotypes. Sequenced material: peripheral blood, taken before any cancer treatment. The receptors shown here come from a woman between 35 and 70 years old with stage I lung adenocarcinoma.

The rearrangement joins TRBV5-1 to TRBJ2-2; D is perhaps TRBD1 (6 bases). Between the trimmed V and J ends, which lost 3 bases and 6 bases, there was a span of 9 bases. In germline, CDR1 is SGHRS, CDR2 YFSETQ. The CDR3 spans 13 residues. The CDR3 DNA sequence: TGCGCCAGCAGCTCACAGGGTGCCGGGGAGCTGTTTTTT. Amino acids: CASSSQGAGELFF. Supplemented by reference TRBV5-1 and TRBJ2-2, the full variable domain reads KAGVTQTPRYLIKTRGQQVTLSCSPISGHRSVSWYQQTPGQGLQFLFEYFSETQRNKGNFPGRFSGRQFSNSRSEMNVSTLELGDSALYLCASSSQGAGELFFGEGSRLTVL.

The J gene is TRBJ2-5, the V gene TRBV28; 9 nucleotides agree with TRBD2. The germline V gene encodes CDR1 MDHEN and CDR2 SYDVKM. J lost 1 base, V lost 3 bases, and 9 bases had no gene match. CDR3 length: 17 residues. CDR3 in amino acids: CASSLGGRAGPQETQYF. The DNA for the CDR3 is TGTGCCAGCAGTTTGGGCGGGAGGGCCGGTCCCCAAGAGACCCAGTACTTC.

The CDR3 protein is CASGTGLNTEAFF. Written as DNA, the CDR3 is TGTGCCAGCGGGACAGGATTGAACACTGAAGCTTTCTTT. The chain links TRBV14 to TRBJ1-1; TRBD1 aligns across 8 bases. The CDR3 has 13 residues. CDR1 and CDR2 (germline): SGHDN, FVKESK. Trimming cost V 8 bases and J 0 bases; bases outside gene matches: 2.

The rearrangement links TRBV27 to TRBJ2-7, with TRBD1 matching 9 bases. The CDR3 consists of 14 residues. The germline V gene encodes CDR1 MNHEY and CDR2 SMNVEV (reference sequence). Trimming cost V 3 bases and J 6 bases; bases outside gene matches: 6. CDR3 region: CASSLAGTGFEQYF. The CDR3 DNA sequence: TGTGCCAGCAGTTTGGCCGGGACAGGGTTCGAGCAGTACTTC.

The V call is TRBV7-9, the J call TRBJ1-3; 7 bases are a match to TRBD1. The V segment lost 6 bases and the J segment 4 bases; nucleotides outside the gene matches: 9. Germline CDR1 SEHNR, CDR2 FQNEAQ (reference sequence). CDR3 length equals 15 residues. The CDR3 here is CASSSDRADGNTIYF. The DNA for the CDR3 is TGTGCCAGCAGTAGTGACAGGGCGGACGGAAACACCATATATTTT.

The chain links TRBV6-1 to TRBJ2-7; weak D call: TRBD2 (5 bases). There are 15 residues in the CDR3. CDR1 and CDR2 from the germline V gene are MNHNS and SASEGT. The V and J ends lost 1 base and 2 bases respectively, with 12 bases between them. The CDR3 spells CASSEVPGGTYEQYF. Here the CDR3 DNA reads TGTGCCAGCAGTGAAGTGCCAGGAGGTACCTACGAGCAGTACTTC.

The rearrangement joins TRBV18 to TRBJ2-1, with D uncertain. The CDR3 has 11 residues. Germline V gives CDR1 KGHSH, CDR2 LQKENI. Between the trimmed V and J ends, which lost 2 bases and 5 bases, there was a span of 1 base. The DNA of the CDR3 is TGTGCCAGCTCACCAGACAATGAGCAGTTCTTC. The encoded protein is CASSPDNEQFF. The full variable domain, in which reference TRBV18 and TRBJ2-1 provide the parts outside the CDR3, is NAGVMQNPRHLVRRRGQEARLRCSPMKGHSHVYWYRQLPEEGLKFMVYLQKENIIDESGMPKERFSAEFPKEGPSILRIQQVVRGDSAAYFCASSPDNEQFFGPGTRLTVL.

This chain joins TRBV7-6 and TRBJ2-2; no clear D. Trimming took 1 base from V and 13 from J, leaving 19 bases between them. Looked up from germline, CDR1 is SGHVS and CDR2 is FNYEAQ. The CDR3 length is 15 residues. CDR3 protein: CASSLGGDRASRLFF. Here the CDR3 DNA reads TGTGCCAGCAGCTTAGGTGGCGATAGGGCTTCTCGGCTGTTTTTT.

The V call is TRBV18, the J call TRBJ2-7, with 10 bases that match TRBD1. V shed 4 bases, J shed 3 bases, and the junction held 6 bases outside the gene matches. Germline values: CDR1 KGHSH, CDR2 LQKENI. The CDR3 extends over 15 amino acids. The CDR3 nucleotides are TGTGCCAGCTCACGACCCGGACAGGGGGACTACGAGCAGTACTTC. This sequence encodes CASSRPGQGDYEQYF.

The chain couples TRBV14 to TRBJ2-3; possible D gene TRBD2, 6 bases. The ends were cut back, 3 bases at V and 0 bases at J, with 7 bases in the middle. CDR3 size: 14 residues. Germline CDR1 SGHDN, CDR2 FVKESK. The CDR3 loop reads CASSHGTSTDTQYF. CDR3 nucleotides: TGTGCCAGCAGCCACGGGACTAGCACAGATACGCAGTATTTT.

The CDR3 DNA sequence: TGTGCCAGCAGTGCGATGACGGGGAACACTGAAGCTTTCTTT. Translated: CASSAMTGNTEAFF. The chain joins TRBV2 to TRBJ1-1; D gene ambiguous. Germline V lookup: CDR1 SNHLY, CDR2 FYNNEI. Trimming stripped 4 bases from V and 1 base from J, with 10 bases between. The CDR3 loop spans 14 amino acids.

The rearrangement uses TRBV5-1 and TRBJ1-1; possibly TRBD1 for D (6 bases). Looked up from germline, CDR1 is SGHRS and CDR2 is YFSETQ. The CDR3 consists of 15 residues. The ends were cut back, 1 base at V and 4 bases at J, with 14 bases in the middle. The CDR3 nucleotides read TGCGCCAGCAGCTTGATCGACAGGCCTATCACTGAAGCTTTCTTT. It is translated as CASSLIDRPITEAFF.

This chain connects TRBV2 to TRBJ1-4; 8 nucleotides agree with TRBD1. Germline V gene data show CDR1 as SNHLY and CDR2 as FYNNEI. The CDR3 has 14 amino acids. With 7 bases clipped from V and 7 bases from J, the junction kept 8 bases outside the gene matches. DNA for the CDR3: TGTGCCAGCATCCAGGGGGCGAGATCTGAAAAACTGTTTTTT. It is translated as CASIQGARSEKLFF. Based on the CDR3 plus reference TRBV2 and TRBJ1-4, the full variable domain is EPEVTQTPSHQVTQMGQEVILRCVPISNHLYFYWYRQILGQKVEFLVSFYNNEISEKSEIFDDQFSVERPDGSNFTLKIRSTKLEDSAMYFCASIQGARSEKLFFGSGTQLSVL.

The V gene is TRBV7-9, the J gene TRBJ2-3; 9 bases match TRBD2. V lost 2 bases and J lost 3; bases outside the gene matches: 6. The CDR3 extends over 16 amino acids. Germline loops: CDR1 SEHNR, CDR2 FQNEAQ (reference sequence). CDR3 DNA sequence: TGTGCCAGCAGCTTAAATAGCGGGAGTATGACAGATACGCAGTATTTT. It translates to CASSLNSGSMTDTQYF. The whole variable domain, filled in from reference TRBV7-9 and TRBJ2-3, reads DTGVSQNPRHKITKRGQNVTFRCDPISEHNRLYWYRQTLGQGPEFLTYFQNEAQLEKSRLLSDRFSAERPKGSFSTLEIQRTEQGDSAMYLCASSLNSGSMTDTQYFGPGTRLTVL.

This sequence joins TRBV27 and TRBJ2-5, with D possibly TRBD2 on 6 matching bases. Trimming took 6 bases from V and 2 from J, leaving 16 bases between them. There are 15 residues in the CDR3. Germline assignment: CDR1 MNHEY and CDR2 SMNVEV (reference sequence). The CDR3 is CASRERLDAQETQYF. DNA for the CDR3: TGTGCCAGCAGGGAGAGACTAGACGCACAAGAGACCCAGTACTTC.

The chain employs TRBV27 and TRBJ2-7, with 11 bases fitting TRBD1. The CDR3 totals 16 residues. Germline V gene lookup returns CDR1 MNHEY and CDR2 SMNVEV (reference sequence). The V gene end was trimmed by 6 bases and the J gene end by 4 bases; junction bases not matched to a gene: 11. DNA of the CDR3: TGTGCCAGCAGCCCACTCACCGGGACAGGGGGGTACGAGCAGTACTTC. Protein product: CASSPLTGTGGYEQYF.

The genes are TRBV4-2 and TRBJ2-7; 8 bases map to TRBD2. CDR1 is LGHNA, CDR2 YNFKEQ, per germline. The ends lost 3 bases at V and 0 bases at J; junction bases unmatched: 13. CDR3 length: 18 amino acids. The CDR3 nucleotides are TGTGCCAGCAGCCAGCTCTGGCTAGCGGGCCCGTACTCCTACGAGCAGTACTTC. Translated: CASSQLWLAGPYSYEQYF.

The chain employs TRBV6-1 and TRBJ2-7; D gene unclear. Trimming pared 2 bases from V and 3 bases from J, leaving 8 bases between. There are 13 residues in the CDR3. Per germline, CDR1 MNHNS and CDR2 SASEGT. The CDR3 sequence: CASSENPGYEQYF. Here the CDR3 DNA reads TGTGCCAGCAGTGAAAACCCCGGCTACGAGCAGTACTTC.

V usage is TRBV2 and J usage is TRBJ1-5, with 7 bases lining up with TRBD1. The germline V gene has CDR1 SNHLY and CDR2 FYNNEI. V lost 4 bases and J lost 9; bases outside the gene matches: 15. The CDR3 sequence is 16 residues long. CDR3 protein: CASSGWENRGNRPQHF. The CDR3 DNA reads as TGTGCCAGCAGTGGTTGGGAAAACAGGGGAAATAGGCCCCAGCATTTT.

This clone was seen once. This chain joins TRBV7-8 and TRBJ2-1; 8 nucleotides agree with TRBD2. Germline V gene data show CDR1 as SGHVS and CDR2 as FQNEAQ. There are 16 residues in the CDR3. V was pared by 3 bases and J by 3 bases, with 7 bases of the junction left unmatched. The CDR3 sequence: CASSFRTSRNYNEQFF. DNA for the CDR3: TGTGCCAGCAGCTTTCGGACTAGCCGTAACTACAATGAGCAGTTCTTC.

V is TRBV7-8 and J is TRBJ2-3; D remains unclear. V was trimmed by 0 bases and J by 3 bases, leaving 10 bases between them. The CDR3 contains 15 residues. Germline CDR1 and CDR2: SGHVS and FQNEAQ. CDR3 sequence (DNA): TGTGCCAGCAGCTTAGCGGCTACAAAGACAGATACGCAGTATTTT. Translation gives CASSLAATKTDTQYF. The whole variable domain, filled in from reference TRBV7-8 and TRBJ2-3, reads GAGVSQSPRYKVAKRGQDVALRCDPISGHVSLFWYQQALGQGPEFLTYFQNEAQLDKSGLPSDRFFAERPEGSVSTLKIQRTQQEDSAVYLCASSLAATKTDTQYFGPGTRLTVL.

This chain uses TRBV23-1 with TRBJ1-1, with a tentative D call TRBD1 (5 bases). TRBV23-1 qualifies as an ORF whose function is uncertain. CDR3 size: 14 residues. V was shortened by 6 bases and J by 0 bases, with 11 bases between the two germline ends. The CDR3 protein is CASRQGTMNTEAFF. DNA of the CDR3: TGCGCCAGCAGACAAGGGACCATGAACACTGAAGCTTTCTTT.

The gene calls are TRBV5-4 and TRBJ2-7, with D perhaps given as TRBD1 or TRBD2 (5 bases each). V was clipped by 4 bases and J by 2 bases, with 16 bases between them. Germline V lookup: CDR1 SGHNT, CDR2 YYREEE (reference sequence). The CDR3 is 15 amino acids. The CDR3 nucleotides are TGTGCCAGCAGCGAGGGGCCCGGGAATGCCTACGAGCAGTACTTC. Its protein is CASSEGPGNAYEQYF.

This clone was seen a few times. This sequence joins TRBV6-6 and TRBJ2-1; 7 nucleotides line up with TRBD1. This CDR3 has 16 amino acids. The ends lost 5 bases at V and 3 bases at J; junction bases unmatched: 10. Germline V CDR1 and CDR2: MNHNY, SVGAGI (reference sequence). CDR3 amino acids: CASSPSDRVGYNEQFF. Written as DNA, the CDR3 is TGTGCCAGCAGTCCCTCCGACAGGGTCGGCTACAATGAGCAGTTCTTC.

V and J are TRBV5-1 and TRBJ1-1; D gene ambiguous. Germline CDR1 is SGHRS and CDR2 is YFSETQ. This CDR3 is 14 amino acids long. V was trimmed by 4 bases and J by 1 base, leaving 11 bases between them. CDR3 in DNA: TGCGCCAGCAGCCCAGGTCCCCCGAACACTGAAGCTTTCTTT. It encodes CASSPGPPNTEAFF.

The V gene is TRBV2, the J gene TRBJ2-5; 7 bases align to TRBD2. The CDR3 is 14 residues long. Germline CDR1 is SNHLY and CDR2 is FYNNEI. V gave up 6 bases and J gave up 3 bases; unmatched junction bases: 7. CDR3 nucleotides: TGTGCCAGCAGAGTCGGGACTACCAAAGAGACCCAGTACTTC. The encoded protein is CASRVGTTKETQYF.

This chain connects TRBV6-5 to TRBJ1-1, with D perhaps TRBD1 (6 bases). The CDR3 has 12 residues. Germline assignment: CDR1 MNHEY and CDR2 SVGAGI. V was trimmed by 4 bases and J by 10 bases, leaving 13 bases between them. The CDR3 DNA sequence: TGTGCCAGCAGTTCCACAGGGATGGGAGCTTTCTTT. It is translated as CASSSTGMGAFF.

The J gene is TRBJ2-7, the V gene TRBV7-9, with 11 positions matching TRBD1. J lost 5 bases, V lost 5 bases, and 5 bases had no gene match. CDR3 length: 14 amino acids. Germline assignment: CDR1 SEHNR and CDR2 FQNEAQ (reference sequence). Here the CDR3 DNA reads TGTGCCAGCAGCGTCTGGACAGGGGGCAACGAGCAGTACTTC. Protein product: CASSVWTGGNEQYF. The full variable domain, in which reference TRBV7-9 and TRBJ2-7 provide the parts outside the CDR3, is DTGVSQNPRHKITKRGQNVTFRCDPISEHNRLYWYRQTLGQGPEFLTYFQNEAQLEKSRLLSDRFSAERPKGSFSTLEIQRTEQGDSAMYLCASSVWTGGNEQYFGPGTRLTVT.

This rearrangement joins TRBV29-1 to TRBJ2-7, with D unresolved. Germline assignment: CDR1 SQVTM and CDR2 ANQGSEA. V shed 4 bases and J shed 0 bases, with 13 bases lying between them. CDR3 size: 14 residues. Written as DNA, the CDR3 is TGCAGCGTTGGTCATGGCATCAGCTCCTACGAGCAGTACTTC. Its protein is CSVGHGISSYEQYF.

This chain joins TRBV7-2 and TRBJ2-1; D not certain. The CDR3 is 15 amino acids. V was pared by 1 base and J by 5 bases, with 12 bases between. Germline loops: CDR1 SGHTA, CDR2 FQGNSA. CDR3 sequence: CASSLVRTVNNEQFF. CDR3 DNA: TGTGCCAGCAGCTTAGTTCGGACGGTTAACAATGAGCAGTTCTTC.

This clone appeared once. The chain has TRBV15 and TRBJ2-5; D is perhaps TRBD1 or TRBD2 (7 bases each). CDR3 size: 17 residues. Trimming left V 0 bases short and J 1 base short, with 15 bases between. Germline V gene sequence: CDR1 LNHNV, CDR2 YYDKDF (reference sequence). The CDR3 DNA is TGTGCCACCAGCAGAGATGTGGGCAGGGGGGGCCAAGAGACCCAGTACTTC. Translated: CATSRDVGRGGQETQYF.

This rearrangement joins TRBV28 to TRBJ1-2, with 9 nucleotides matching TRBD1. CDR1 and CDR2 from the germline V gene are MDHEN and SYDVKM. V dropped 4 bases and J dropped 8; count of bases not matched to a gene: 5. This CDR3 is 13 amino acids long. The CDR3 reads CASSSQTGGGYTF. DNA for the CDR3: TGTGCCAGCAGTTCCCAGACAGGGGGGGGCTACACCTTC.